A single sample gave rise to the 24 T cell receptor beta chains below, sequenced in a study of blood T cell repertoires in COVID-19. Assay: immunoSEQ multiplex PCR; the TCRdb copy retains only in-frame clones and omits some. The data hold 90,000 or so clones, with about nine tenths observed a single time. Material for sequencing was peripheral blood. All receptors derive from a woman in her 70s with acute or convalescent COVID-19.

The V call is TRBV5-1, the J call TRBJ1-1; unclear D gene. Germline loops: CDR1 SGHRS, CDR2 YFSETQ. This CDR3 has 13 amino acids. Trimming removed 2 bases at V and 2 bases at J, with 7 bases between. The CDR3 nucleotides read TGCGCCAGCAGCTTAAATCCTAACACTGAAGCTTTCTTT. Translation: CASSLNPNTEAFF.

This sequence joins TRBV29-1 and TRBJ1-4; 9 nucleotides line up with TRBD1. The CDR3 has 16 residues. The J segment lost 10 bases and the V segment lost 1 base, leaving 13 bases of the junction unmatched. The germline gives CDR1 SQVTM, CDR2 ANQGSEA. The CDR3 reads CSVEGEQGARQSKLFF. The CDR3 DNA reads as TGCAGCGTTGAAGGCGAACAGGGGGCGCGACAGTCAAAACTGTTTTTT.

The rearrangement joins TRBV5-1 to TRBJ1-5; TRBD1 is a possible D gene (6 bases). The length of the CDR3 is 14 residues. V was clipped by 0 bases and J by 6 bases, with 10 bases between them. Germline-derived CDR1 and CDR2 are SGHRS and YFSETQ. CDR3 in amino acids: CASSLALQGQPQHF. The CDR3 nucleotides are TGCGCCAGCAGCTTGGCCCTACAGGGTCAGCCCCAGCATTTT. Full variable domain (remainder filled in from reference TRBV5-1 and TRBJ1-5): KAGVTQTPRYLIKTRGQQVTLSCSPISGHRSVSWYQQTPGQGLQFLFEYFSETQRNKGNFPGRFSGRQFSNSRSEMNVSTLELGDSALYLCASSLALQGQPQHFGDGTRLSIL.

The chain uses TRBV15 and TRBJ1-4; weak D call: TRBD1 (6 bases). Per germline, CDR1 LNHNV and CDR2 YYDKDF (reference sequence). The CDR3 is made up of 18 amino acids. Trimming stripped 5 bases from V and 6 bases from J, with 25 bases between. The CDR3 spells CATSGHSGGLGRDEKLFF. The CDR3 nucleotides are TGTGCCACCAGCGGCCACTCCGGGGGGCTGGGTCGAGATGAAAAACTGTTTTTT.

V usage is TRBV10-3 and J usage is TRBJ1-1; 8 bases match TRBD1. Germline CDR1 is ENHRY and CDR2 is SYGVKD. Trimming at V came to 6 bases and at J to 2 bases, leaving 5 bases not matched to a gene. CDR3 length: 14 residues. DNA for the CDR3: TGTGCCATCAGGCCCGGGACAGGCAACACTGAAGCTTTCTTT. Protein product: CAIRPGTGNTEAFF.

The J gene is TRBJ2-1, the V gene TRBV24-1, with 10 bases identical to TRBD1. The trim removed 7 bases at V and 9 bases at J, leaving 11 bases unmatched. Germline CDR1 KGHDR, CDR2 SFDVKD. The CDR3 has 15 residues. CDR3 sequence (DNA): TGTGCCACCAGCGCCGGGACAGGGGCACCCAGTGAGCAGTTCTTC. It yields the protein CATSAGTGAPSEQFF.

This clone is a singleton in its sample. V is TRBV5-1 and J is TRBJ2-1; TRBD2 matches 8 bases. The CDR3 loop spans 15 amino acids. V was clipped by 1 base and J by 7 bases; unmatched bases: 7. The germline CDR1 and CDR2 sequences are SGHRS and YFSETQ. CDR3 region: CASSLLTGGSNEQFF. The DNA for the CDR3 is TGCGCCAGCAGCTTGCTGACGGGGGGGAGTAATGAGCAGTTCTTC. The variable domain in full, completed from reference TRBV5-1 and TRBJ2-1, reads KAGVTQTPRYLIKTRGQQVTLSCSPISGHRSVSWYQQTPGQGLQFLFEYFSETQRNKGNFPGRFSGRQFSNSRSEMNVSTLELGDSALYLCASSLLTGGSNEQFFGPGTRLTVL.

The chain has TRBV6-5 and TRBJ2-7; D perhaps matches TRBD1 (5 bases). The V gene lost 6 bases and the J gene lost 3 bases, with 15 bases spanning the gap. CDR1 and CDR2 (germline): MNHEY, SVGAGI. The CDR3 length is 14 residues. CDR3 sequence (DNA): TGTGCCAGCAGAGGGGTAGTAGGCAACTACGAGCAGTACTTC. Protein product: CASRGVVGNYEQYF.

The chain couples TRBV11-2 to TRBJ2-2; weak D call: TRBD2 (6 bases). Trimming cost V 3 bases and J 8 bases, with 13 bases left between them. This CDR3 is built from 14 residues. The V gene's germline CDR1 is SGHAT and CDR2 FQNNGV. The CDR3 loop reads CASSLVVEGGELFF. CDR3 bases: TGTGCCAGCAGCTTGGTGGTGGAGGGAGGGGAGCTGTTTTTT. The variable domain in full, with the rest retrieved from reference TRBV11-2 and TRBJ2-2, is EAGVAQSPRYKIIEKRQSVAFWCNPISGHATLYWYQQILGQGPKLLIQFQNNGVVDDSQLPKDRFSAERLKGVDSTLKIQPAKLEDSAVYLCASSLVVEGGELFFGEGSRLTVL.

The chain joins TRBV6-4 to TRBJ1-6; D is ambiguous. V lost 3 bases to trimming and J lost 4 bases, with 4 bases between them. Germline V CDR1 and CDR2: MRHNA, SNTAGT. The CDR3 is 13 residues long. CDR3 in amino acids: CASSEQYNSPLHF. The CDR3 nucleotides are TGTGCCAGCAGTGAACAATATAATTCACCCCTCCACTTT.

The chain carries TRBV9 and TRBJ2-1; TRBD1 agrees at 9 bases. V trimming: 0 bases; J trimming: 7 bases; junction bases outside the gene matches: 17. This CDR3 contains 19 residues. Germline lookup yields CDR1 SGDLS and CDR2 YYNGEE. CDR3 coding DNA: TGTGCCAGCAGCGTAGGCCACGACGGGGGGACAGGGAACATGAATGAGCAGTTCTTC. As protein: CASSVGHDGGTGNMNEQFF.

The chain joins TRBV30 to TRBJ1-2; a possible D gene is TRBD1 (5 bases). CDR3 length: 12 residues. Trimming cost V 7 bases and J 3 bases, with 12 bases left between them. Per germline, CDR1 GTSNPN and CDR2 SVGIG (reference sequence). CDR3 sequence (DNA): TGTGCCTCCTCCGGGGGGGACTATGGCTACACCTTC. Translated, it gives CASSGGDYGYTF.

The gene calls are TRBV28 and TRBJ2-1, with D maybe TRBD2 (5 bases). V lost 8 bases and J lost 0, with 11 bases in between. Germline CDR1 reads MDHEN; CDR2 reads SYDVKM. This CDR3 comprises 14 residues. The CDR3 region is CASRRTGSYNEQFF. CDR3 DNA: TGTGCCAGCCGTCGGACTGGCTCCTACAATGAGCAGTTCTTC.

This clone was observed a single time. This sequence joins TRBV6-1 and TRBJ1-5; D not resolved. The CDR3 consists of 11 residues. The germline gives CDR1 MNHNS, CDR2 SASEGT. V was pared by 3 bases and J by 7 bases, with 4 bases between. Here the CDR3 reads CASSDLQPQHF. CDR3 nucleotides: TGTGCCAGCAGTGATCTGCAGCCCCAGCATTTT.

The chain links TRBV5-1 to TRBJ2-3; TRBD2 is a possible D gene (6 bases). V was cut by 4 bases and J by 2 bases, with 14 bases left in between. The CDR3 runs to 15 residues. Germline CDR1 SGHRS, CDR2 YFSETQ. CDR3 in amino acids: CASSPGSGPTDTQYF. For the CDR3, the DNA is TGCGCCAGCAGCCCGGGCAGCGGGCCCACAGATACGCAGTATTTT.

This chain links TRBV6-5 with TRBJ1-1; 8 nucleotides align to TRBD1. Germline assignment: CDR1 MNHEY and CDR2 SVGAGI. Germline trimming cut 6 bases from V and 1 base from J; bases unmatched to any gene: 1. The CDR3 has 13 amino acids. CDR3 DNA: TGTGCCAGCAGAGACAGGGGGAACACTGAAGCTTTCTTT. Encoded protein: CASRDRGNTEAFF.

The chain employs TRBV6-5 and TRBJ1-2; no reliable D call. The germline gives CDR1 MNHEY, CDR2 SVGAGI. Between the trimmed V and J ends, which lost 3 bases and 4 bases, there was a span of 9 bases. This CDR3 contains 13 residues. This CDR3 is CASSYSGLYGYTF. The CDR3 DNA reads TGTGCCAGCAGTTATTCAGGCCTCTATGGCTACACCTTC.

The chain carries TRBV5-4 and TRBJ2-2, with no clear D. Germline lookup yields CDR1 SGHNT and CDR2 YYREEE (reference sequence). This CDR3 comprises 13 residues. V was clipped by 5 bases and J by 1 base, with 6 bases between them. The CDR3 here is CASRRVNTGELFF. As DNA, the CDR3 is TGTGCCAGCAGACGAGTGAACACCGGGGAGCTGTTTTTT.

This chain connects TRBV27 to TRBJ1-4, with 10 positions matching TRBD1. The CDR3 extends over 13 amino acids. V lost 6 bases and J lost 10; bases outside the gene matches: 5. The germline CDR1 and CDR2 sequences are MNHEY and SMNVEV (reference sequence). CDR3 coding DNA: TGTGCCAGCAGCGGGACAGGGGTGACAAAACTGTTTTTT. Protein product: CASSGTGVTKLFF.

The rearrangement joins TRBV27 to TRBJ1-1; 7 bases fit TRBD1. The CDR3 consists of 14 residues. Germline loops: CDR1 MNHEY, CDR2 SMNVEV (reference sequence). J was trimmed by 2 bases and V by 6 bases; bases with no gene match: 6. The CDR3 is CASRWGQLNTEAFF. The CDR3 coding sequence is TGTGCCAGCAGATGGGGACAGCTCAACACTGAAGCTTTCTTT.

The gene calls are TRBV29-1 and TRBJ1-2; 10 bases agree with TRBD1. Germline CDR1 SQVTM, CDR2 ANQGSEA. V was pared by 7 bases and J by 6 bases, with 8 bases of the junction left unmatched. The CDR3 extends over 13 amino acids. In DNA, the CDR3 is TGCAGCGCCGGGGGACAGGGGATTAATGGCTACACCTTC. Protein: CSAGGQGINGYTF. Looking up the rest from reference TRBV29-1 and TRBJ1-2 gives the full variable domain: SAVISQKPSRDICQRGTSLTIQCQVDSQVTMMFWYRQQPGQSLTLIATANQGSEATYESGFVIDKFPISRPNLTFSTLTVSNMSPEDSSIYLCSAGGQGINGYTFGSGTRLTVV.

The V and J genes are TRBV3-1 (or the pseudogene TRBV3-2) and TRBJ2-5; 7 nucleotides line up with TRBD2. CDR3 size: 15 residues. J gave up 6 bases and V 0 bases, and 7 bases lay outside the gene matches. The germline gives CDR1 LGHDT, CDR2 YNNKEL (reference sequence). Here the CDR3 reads CASSQEASGVKTQYF. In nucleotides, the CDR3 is TGTGCCAGCAGCCAAGAGGCAAGCGGGGTAAAGACCCAGTACTTC.

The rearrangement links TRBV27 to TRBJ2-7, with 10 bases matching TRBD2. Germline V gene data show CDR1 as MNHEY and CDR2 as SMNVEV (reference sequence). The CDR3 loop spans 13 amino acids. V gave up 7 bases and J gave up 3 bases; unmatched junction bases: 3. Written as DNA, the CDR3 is TGTGCCAGCACTGGGACTAGCGTCTACGAGCAGTACTTC. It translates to CASTGTSVYEQYF.

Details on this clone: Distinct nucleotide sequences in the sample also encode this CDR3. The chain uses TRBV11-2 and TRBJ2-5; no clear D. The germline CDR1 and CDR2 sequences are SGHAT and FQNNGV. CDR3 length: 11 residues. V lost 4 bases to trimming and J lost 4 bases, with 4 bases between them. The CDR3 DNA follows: TGTGCCAGCAGCTCCGGAGAGACCCAGTACTTC. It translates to CASSSGETQYF.